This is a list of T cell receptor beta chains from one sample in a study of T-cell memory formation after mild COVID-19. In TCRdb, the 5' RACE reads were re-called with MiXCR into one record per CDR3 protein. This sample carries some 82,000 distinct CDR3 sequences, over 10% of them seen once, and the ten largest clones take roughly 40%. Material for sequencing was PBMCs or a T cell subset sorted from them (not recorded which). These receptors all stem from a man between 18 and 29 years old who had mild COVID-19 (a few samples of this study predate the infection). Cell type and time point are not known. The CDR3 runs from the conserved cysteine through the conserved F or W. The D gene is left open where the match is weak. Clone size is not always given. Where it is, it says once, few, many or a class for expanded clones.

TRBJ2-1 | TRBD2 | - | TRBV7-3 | CASSLTGLAGSDYNEQFF | TGTGCCAGCAGCTTAACTGGACTAGCGGGCAGTGACTACAATGAGCAGTTCTTC
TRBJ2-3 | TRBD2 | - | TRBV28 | CASSLGLAGTQYF | TGTGCCAGCAGCCTGGGACTAGCCGGTACGCAGTATTTT
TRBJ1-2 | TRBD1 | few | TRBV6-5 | CASSHRGRDGYTF | TGTGCCAGCAGCCACAGGGGAAGGGATGGCTACACCTTC
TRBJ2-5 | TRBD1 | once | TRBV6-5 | CASSYSDRGGETQYF | TGTGCCAGCAGTTACTCGGACAGGGGAGGAGAGACCCAGTACTTC
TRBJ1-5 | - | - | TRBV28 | CASSFEGQLNQPQHF | TGTGCCAGCAGTTTCGAGGGCCAGTTGAATCAGCCCCAGCATTTT
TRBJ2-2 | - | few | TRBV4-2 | CASSQSRITGELFF | TGTGCCAGCAGCCAGTCGAGGATCACCGGGGAGCTGTTTTTT
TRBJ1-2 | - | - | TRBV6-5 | CASSYSIEGAADYGYTF | TGTGCCAGCAGTTACTCGATTGAAGGGGCCGCTGACTATGGCTACACCTTC
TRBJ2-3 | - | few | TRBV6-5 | CASSYGGMGTDTQYF | TGTGCCAGCAGTTACGGGGGTATGGGCACAGATACGCAGTATTTT
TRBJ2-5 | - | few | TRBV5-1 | CASSFTGQHQETQYF | TGCGCCAGCAGCTTCACAGGGCAGCACCAAGAGACCCAGTACTTC
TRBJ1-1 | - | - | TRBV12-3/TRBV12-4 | CASSKGDIVGTEAFF | TGTGCCAGCAGTAAGGGGGACATCGTGGGCACTGAAGCTTTCTTT
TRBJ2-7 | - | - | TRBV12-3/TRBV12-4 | CASSLGLTYEQYF | TGTGCCAGCAGTTTGGGACTGACCTACGAGCAGTACTTC
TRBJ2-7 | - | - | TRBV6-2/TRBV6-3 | CASRLDSVRDEQYF | TGTGCCAGCAGGCTGGACTCCGTTCGGGACGAGCAGTACTTC
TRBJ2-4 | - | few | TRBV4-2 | CASSQDGDIQYF | TGTGCCAGCAGCCAAGATGGGGACATTCAGTACTTC
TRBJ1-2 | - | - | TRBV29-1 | CSAEAGSFGDGYTF | TGCAGCGCCGAGGCAGGGTCTTTCGGGGATGGCTACACCTTC
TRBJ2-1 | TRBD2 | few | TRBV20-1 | CSARQRGHNEQFF | TGCAGTGCTAGACAGCGGGGGCACAATGAGCAGTTCTTC
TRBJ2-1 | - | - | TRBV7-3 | CASSFGEDEQFF | TGTGCCAGCAGCTTCGGGGAGGATGAGCAGTTCTTC
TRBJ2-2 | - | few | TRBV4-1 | CASTHPGTENTGELFF | TGCGCCAGCACCCACCCCGGGACCGAGAACACCGGGGAGCTGTTTTTT
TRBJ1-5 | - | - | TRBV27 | CASSPGVYNQPQHF | TGTGCCAGCAGTCCGGGGGTTTACAATCAGCCCCAGCATTTT
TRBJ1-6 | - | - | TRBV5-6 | CASKLATVHNSPLHF | TGTGCCAGCAAGTTAGCGACAGTCCATAATTCACCCCTCCACTTT
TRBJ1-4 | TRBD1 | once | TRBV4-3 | CASSQAGQGGEKLFF | TGCGCCAGCAGCCAAGCGGGACAGGGTGGTGAAAAACTGTTTTTT